This T cell receptor beta chain was observed in a study of blood T cells in healthy people across ages (dated by TCRdb to the mid-2010s). In the study overall: In model experiments, roughly one uniquely barcoded TCR beta cDNA molecule per two T cells was captured by template switching. The study analyzed two additional independent replicas of 1 million unique cDNA reads from the same blood draw for two donors, one aged 18 to 30 and one aged 80 or older. To track age-related changes in TCR beta repertoire diversity, the study relied on deep sequencing normalized with unique cDNA molecular identifiers. The donors were split into four age groups: young (average around 16 years), middle-aged (around 37), aged (about 56) and long-lived (approximately 80). Broader findings and caveats from the paper: The CMV infection status of donors was not known, potentially confounding age-related changes in expanded clonotypes. Because profiling used bulk unsorted PBMCs, naive and antigen-experienced compartments could not be compared conclusively. As age increased, observed TCR beta diversity per million T cells dropped in a roughly linear way, and a significant reduction was already evident by age 40. Compared with the aged group, the long-lived group had more naive CD4+ T cells, fewer expanded clones and increased TCR diversity, a pattern suggesting age selection. Observed TCR beta diversity correlated strongly with the percentage of naive T cells measured by flow cytometry. Total diversity estimates from one million sequenced T cells were considered lower bounds and underestimates.

Between the V and J ends, shortened by 5 bases and 7 bases respectively, the junction contains 19 bases. CDR1 and CDR2 are read off the germline V gene as KGHDR and SFDVKD. The CDR3 runs 15 amino acids, cysteine and phenylalanine included. The CDR3 DNA has 45 bases and is translated from base 1. The receptor library was made with 5' RACE. The data were produced on an Illumina HiSeq 2500. A second PCR of roughly 7 to 11 cycles was run with a J-beta primer mix and a sample-barcoded 5' primer. Each TCR beta cDNA molecule received a unique molecular identifier from a template-switch 5' adaptor carrying 12 random nucleotides. Each sample yielded at least 3 million CDR3-containing paired-end reads. First-strand cDNA synthesis was performed from all RNA using the Mint cDNA synthesis kit, with priming by a TRBC-specific oligonucleotide. Following uracil-DNA glycosylase treatment, a first 18-cycle PCR with universal primers M1SS and BC2_uni_R was performed on all cDNA. The paper's data handling went like this. For normalization, 1 million high-quality reads were randomly selected from each sample, with every read carrying a distinct molecular identifier. Reads sharing molecular identifiers were discarded rather than binned into consensus sequences. MiTCR, with a Q25 quality threshold and the strictest error-elimination algorithm, was used for CDR3 identification, clonotype clustering and error correction. A nonparametric unseen species model with Euler transformation was used to estimate lower-bound total TCR beta diversity. TCRdb reprocessed the public reads (quality trimming at Q25 with fastp, clone calling with MiXCR) and kept in-frame beta chains. Rows are combined by CDR3 protein, so each entry shows the most common genes and DNA. For this entry, the V and J calls and clone size follow TCRdb and not the study's own pipeline. The sample contains 1 million or so distinct CDR3 sequences, roughly 24% of them found a single time. Around 0.75% of the sample is held by the ten biggest clonotypes.

Donors were a few dozen systemically healthy Caucasian individuals from Russia aged roughly 6 to 90 years. Each donor gave approximately 9.3 milliliters of peripheral blood, collected into EDTA-treated Vacutainer tubes. PBMCs were isolated by Ficoll-Paque density-gradient centrifugation, with at least 6.5 million obtained per sample. Trizol reagent was used to extract total RNA from the PBMCs, yielding at least 5 micrograms per sample. For every donor, flow cytometry on a PBMC aliquot measured the percentage of naive CD45RAhigh/CD27high T cells. Notes on this clonotype: Its antigen remains undetermined. Base qualities are not at hand, and no much larger clone is one base apart.

Another study also made use of these data, one on T cells of mothers and their children. In that second paper, the authors write: The donors were nine systemically healthy Caucasian individuals, made up of three mothers and their six children. cDNA synthesis used all of the extracted RNA, with around 1.5 ug of RNA in each 15 ul reaction. In the second PCR, sample barcodes and 2-4 random nucleotides were introduced via the M1S primer. Over 9.5 million TCR beta CDR3 reads were obtained for each mother, and some 3 million reads were obtained for each child. TCR recombination output is similarly shaped by thymic selection in related and unrelated pairs, with a minor effect exerted by inherited differences. Normalized repertoire overlap in related mother-child pairs was always slightly higher than in unrelated mother-child pairs, but the difference was never significant. No persistent microchimeric T cell clones were detected, at a sensitivity of roughly 100 clones per million clonotypes. Deep NGS was used in the study to compare the TCR beta repertoires of mothers and children and to look for features that separate related mother-child pairs from unrelated individuals. Mothers averaged approximately 41 +/- 4 years of age and children averaged roughly 10 +/- 4 years. After adapter ligation was performed with NEBNext reagents, the libraries were sequenced on an Illumina HiSeq 2000 with 100+100 nt paired-end reads. To prevent cross-contamination, the mother and child libraries were prepared one month apart and sequenced in separate runs. Each donor had between roughly 450,000 and 2,300,000 distinct TCR beta clonotypes identified. Naive TCR beta clonotypes were estimated from low-frequency clonotypes matched to each donor's FACS-determined naive share, without sorting.

The rearranged segments are TRBV24-1 and TRBJ1-1; the D gene cannot be resolved reliably. This clonotype originated in a girl aged 2 to 9 in good health. The specimen sequenced was blood. The nucleotide sequence is given as TGTGCCACCAGTGGAGAAAAGGACGGAACCTATGAAGCTTTCTTT. Its protein is CATSGEKDGTYEAFF.